The T cell receptor beta chain described here comes from a study of T cell responses to AZD1222 COVID-19 vaccine (dated by TCRdb to the early 2020s). General notes on the study: AZD1222 recipients given second doses at about 4 weeks or at about 12 weeks were pooled, since spike-specific TCR depth and breadth were not found to differ between the two schedules. TCR sequencing covered 233 trial participants: 200 to 220 given two doses of AZD1222 and about 26 given two doses of MenACWY control vaccine. Trial participants were enrolled by age into subgroups of 18-55, 56-69 and 70-plus years, and about 150, 27 and 61 TCR-sequenced participants, respectively, were included in these subgroups.

V lost 2 bases and J lost 5 bases, and the count of bases not matched to a germline gene is 6. From the germline V gene, CDR1 is MNHEY and CDR2 is SVGAGI. The CDR3 spans 16 residues, from the cysteine through the phenylalanine. The retained sequence is limited to the CDR3, 48 bases, with the frame set at the first base. Findings and caveats that apply to the study as a whole: The vaccine-associated CD4 TCRs covered the entire spike protein, and the dominant responses fell in regions 160-218 and 743-854. Epitopes outside the regions mutated in the B.1.351 and B.1.1.7 variants were reportedly recognized by nearly half of the unique spike-specific TCRs. After two AZD1222 doses, both the breadth and the depth of spike-specific TCRs were significantly higher than at day 0 and than in MenACWY recipients. Conclusions about previously exposed vaccinees were limited because only a handful of AZD1222 recipients were SARS-CoV-2 seropositive at baseline. Because no day 14 peak-response samples were available, the repertoires could be characterized only after the peak T cell response. Most participants were white British and females outnumbered males, and the authors suggested that clonal diversity may have been underestimated. In the small 56-69-year group, the increase in depth fell short of significance, most likely because of low power.

The time point label on this specimen signifies: baseline before first vaccination. The vaccinee samples were drawn from two UK trials, COV001 and COV002, one of which was a single-blind randomized controlled phase 2/3 trial testing AZD1222 (ChAdOx1 nCoV-19) in healthy adults. Trial participant PBMC samples were collected at day 0 and day 28 after the second dose for TCRbeta chain sequencing. The CDR3 regions of human TCRbeta chains were subjected to immunosequencing. Concerning the study's data processing: Repertoire TCRs were checked for matches against a reference library of SARS-CoV-2-specific TCRs that had been generated using the MIRA antigen-specificity platform. Breadth meant the fraction of unique TCRs that were SARS-CoV-2-associated, whereas depth meant the fraction of total T cells that were SARS-CoV-2-associated. Using the MIRA data, each spike-specific TCR was assigned both to the spike region to which the TCR was reactive and to a CD4 or CD8 class. Log10-transformed breadth and depth values were compared by one-way ANOVA with Sidak's multiple comparisons tests. This immuneACCESS table, as held by TCRdb, lists in-frame sequences with V and J called but not all clones. Of the missing ones, under half trace to an unresolved V gene in checked studies; the others have no known cause. V and J calls and clone size are copied from that table; D and trimming were computed from the DNA. The sample includes about 63,000 clones, with 85% observed a single time. The biggest ten clones account for around a fifth of the sample.

As to this clone: Its antigen is not yet known. Per-base qualities were not stored, and no clone one base away is much larger.

This sequence was found in an adult in good health. The rearranged chain carries TRBV6-5 and TRBJ1-2; 12 junctional bases match TRBD1. The sample here was peripheral blood, taken on day 0 of AZD1222 vaccination. The DNA reads as follows: TGTGCCAGCAGTTACAAAGGGACAGGGGGCGTATATGGCTACACCTTC. Translated, it reads CASSYKGTGGVYGYTF.